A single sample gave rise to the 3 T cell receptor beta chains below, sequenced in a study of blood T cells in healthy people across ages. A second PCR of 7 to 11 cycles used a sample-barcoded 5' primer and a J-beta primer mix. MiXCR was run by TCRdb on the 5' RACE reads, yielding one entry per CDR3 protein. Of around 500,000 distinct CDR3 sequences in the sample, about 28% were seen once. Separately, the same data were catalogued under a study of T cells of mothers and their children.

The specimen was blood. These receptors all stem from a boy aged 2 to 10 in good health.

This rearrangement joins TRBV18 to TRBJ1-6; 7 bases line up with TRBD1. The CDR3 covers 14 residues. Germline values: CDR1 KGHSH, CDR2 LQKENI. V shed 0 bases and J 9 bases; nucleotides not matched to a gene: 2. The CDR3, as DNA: TGTGCCAGCTCACCACCGGGACAGTCTTCACCCCTCCACTTT. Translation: CASSPPGQSSPLHF.

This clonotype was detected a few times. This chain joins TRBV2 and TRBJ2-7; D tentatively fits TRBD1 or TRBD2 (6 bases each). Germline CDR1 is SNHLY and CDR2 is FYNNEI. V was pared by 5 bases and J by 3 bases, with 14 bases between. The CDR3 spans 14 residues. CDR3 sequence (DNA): TGTGCCAGCAGTCCCGCGGGACAAGGCTACGAGCAGTACTTC. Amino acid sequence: CASSPAGQGYEQYF.

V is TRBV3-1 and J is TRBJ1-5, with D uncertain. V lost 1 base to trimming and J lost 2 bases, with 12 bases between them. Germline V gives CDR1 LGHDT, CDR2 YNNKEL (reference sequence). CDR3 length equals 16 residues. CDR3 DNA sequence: TGTGCCAGCAGCCAAGGTTTGGGAGGGCGCAATCAGCCCCAGCATTTT. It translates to CASSQGLGGRNQPQHF.